Presented here are 18 T cell receptor beta chains from one specimen sequenced in a study of regulatory T cells in long-lasting Graves disease. Arm-PCR with iRepertoire HTBI primers amplified the CDR3 regions for these TCR beta libraries. MiXCR was run by TCRdb on the multiplex PCR reads, yielding one entry per CDR3 protein. Among about 470,000 distinct CDR3 sequences, around 20% were seen once, and the ten largest hold 7.8%. Time point here: persistent/refractory GD, antithyroid drugs over 5 years with positive TRAb. Construction of the TCR library relied on RNA isolated from PBMCs. The sample here was peripheral blood mononuclear cells (PBMCs), taken when the disease was refractory, from a patient treated with antithyroid drugs. These TCRs come from a female donor with Graves disease.

This clonotype occurred a few times. The chain recombines TRBV5-5 with TRBJ2-3; 7 nucleotides match TRBD2. This CDR3 is 17 amino acids long. V lost 4 bases and J lost 0; bases outside the gene matches: 11. Germline values: CDR1 SGHKS, CDR2 YYEKEE (reference sequence). The CDR3 sequence: CASSTGEAGRSTDTQYF. CDR3 in DNA: TGTGCCAGCAGCACCGGGGAAGCGGGGAGAAGCACAGATACGCAGTATTTT.

This clonotype was counted a few times. This chain uses TRBV7-9 with TRBJ2-7; D is unresolved. With 2 bases removed from V and 5 bases from J, the gap between germline ends came to 10 bases. Germline V gene data show CDR1 as SEHNR and CDR2 as FQNEAQ (reference sequence). This CDR3 has 13 residues. For the CDR3, the DNA is TGTGCCAGCAGCTTACCAGTTTTAGACGAGCAGTACTTC. Encoded protein: CASSLPVLDEQYF.

This clonotype has a count of ten or more. The rearrangement links TRBV7-2 to TRBJ2-5, with 9 nucleotides matching TRBD1. Germline CDR1 SGHTA, CDR2 FQGNSA. The length of the CDR3 is 14 residues. With V trimmed by 5 bases and J by 1 base, 2 bases remained unmatched. For the CDR3, the DNA is TGTGCCAGCAGCGGACAGGGGATCCAAGAGACCCAGTACTTC. The encoded protein is CASSGQGIQETQYF. Complete variable domain (other parts from reference TRBV7-2 and TRBJ2-5): GAGVSQSPSNKVTEKGKDVELRCDPISGHTALYWYRQSLGQGLEFLIYFQGNSAPDKSGLPSDRFSAERTGGSVSTLTIQRTQQEDSAVYLCASSGQGIQETQYFGPGTRLLVL.

The rearrangement uses TRBV6-1 and TRBJ2-7; 9 nucleotides line up with TRBD1. Germline assignment: CDR1 MNHNS and CDR2 SASEGT. This CDR3 spans 14 amino acids. V lost 5 bases, J lost 7 bases, and 9 bases stayed unmatched. CDR3 amino acids: CASSTRQGGKEQYF. CDR3 in DNA: TGTGCCAGCAGTACACGACAGGGGGGTAAAGAGCAGTACTTC.

This clonotype has only a few counts. V is TRBV3-1 and J is TRBJ2-7; 10 bases are shared with TRBD2. J gave up 7 bases and V 2 bases, and 11 bases lay outside the gene matches. Germline CDR1 is LGHDT and CDR2 is YNNKEL (reference sequence). The CDR3 is made up of 16 amino acids. Here the CDR3 reads CASSQFRGGLAPEQYF. The CDR3 DNA is TGTGCCAGCAGCCAATTTCGAGGGGGACTAGCGCCGGAGCAGTACTTC.

In its sample, this clonotype was seen a few times. This sequence joins TRBV30 and TRBJ1-4; D is ambiguous. Germline V gene lookup returns CDR1 GTSNPN and CDR2 SVGIG (reference sequence). CDR3 length equals 14 residues. Between the trimmed V and J ends, which lost 5 bases and 0 bases, there was a span of 10 bases. CDR3 nucleotide sequence: TGTGCCTGGGGGCCGGATTCAACTAATGAAAAACTGTTTTTT. Residues: CAWGPDSTNEKLFF. Combining the CDR3 with reference TRBV30 and TRBJ1-4 gives the whole variable domain SQTIHQWPATLVQPVGSPLSLECTVEGTSNPNLYWYRQAAGRGLQLLFYSVGIGQISSEVPQNLSASRPQDRQFILSSKKLLLSDSGFYLCAWGPDSTNEKLFFGSGTQLSVL.

This clonotype occurred a few times. V is TRBV20-1 and J is TRBJ2-7; 8 bases align to TRBD2. CDR3 length: 12 residues. Per germline, CDR1 DFQATT and CDR2 SNEGSKA (reference sequence). Trimming cost V 4 bases and J 2 bases; bases outside gene matches: 1. The CDR3 sequence is CSAMREAYEQYF. CDR3 in DNA: TGCAGTGCTATGCGGGAGGCCTACGAGCAGTACTTC.

This clonotype showed up many times. The chain links TRBV28 to TRBJ2-7, with a possible D match to TRBD1 (5 bases). V lost 6 bases and J 4 bases, leaving 16 bases between the germline ends. The CDR3 totals 14 residues. Germline loops: CDR1 MDHEN, CDR2 SYDVKM. This CDR3 reads CASSPRQGRYEQYF. The CDR3 nucleotides read TGTGCCAGCAGCCCTAGGCAGGGTCGGTACGAGCAGTACTTC.

The sample holds a few counts of this clonotype. This rearrangement joins TRBV6-5 to TRBJ1-2, with no clear D. Trimming took 2 bases from V and 3 from J, leaving 7 bases between them. This CDR3 comprises 13 residues. The V gene's germline CDR1 is MNHEY and CDR2 SVGAGI. CDR3 DNA: TGTGCCAGCAGTTACCCGACGGACTATGGCTACACCTTC. This codes for CASSYPTDYGYTF.

This clonotype occurred a few times. The chain is built from TRBV29-1 and TRBJ1-1, with 8 bases lining up with TRBD1. The trim removed 6 bases at V and 1 base at J, leaving 4 bases unmatched. This CDR3 comprises 13 residues. Germline values: CDR1 SQVTM, CDR2 ANQGSEA. CDR3 amino acids: CSVSTGGNTEAFF. The CDR3 DNA reads as TGCAGCGTCAGTACAGGGGGGAACACTGAAGCTTTCTTT.

This clonotype was seen many times. The chain carries TRBV6-2 or TRBV6-3 and TRBJ2-7, with 12 bases fitting TRBD2. Germline CDR1 MNHEY, CDR2 SVGEGT. The CDR3 is 17 residues long. J lost 3 bases, V lost 2 bases, and 8 bases had no gene match. CDR3 sequence reads: CASSYGQTSGSLYEQYF. The DNA for the CDR3 is TGTGCCAGCAGTTACGGGCAGACTAGCGGGAGCCTCTACGAGCAGTACTTC.

This clonotype was recorded at least ten times. The chain combines TRBV7-2 with TRBJ2-7, with 7 bases identical to TRBD1. The CDR3 length is 17 residues. Per the germline V gene, CDR1 is SGHTA and CDR2 is FQGNSA. V gave up 2 bases and J gave up 5 bases; unmatched junction bases: 15. CDR3 in amino acids: CASSLWKWGQTGHEQYF. The CDR3 DNA reads as TGTGCCAGCAGCTTATGGAAATGGGGACAGACAGGCCACGAGCAGTACTTC. Using reference TRBV7-2 and TRBJ2-7 for the parts outside the CDR3, the full variable domain is GAGVSQSPSNKVTEKGKDVELRCDPISGHTALYWYRQSLGQGLEFLIYFQGNSAPDKSGLPSDRFSAERTGGSVSTLTIQRTQQEDSAVYLCASSLWKWGQTGHEQYFGPGTRLTVT.

The chain carries TRBV6-1 and TRBJ2-5; 7 nucleotides agree with TRBD1. In germline, CDR1 is MNHNS, CDR2 SASEGT. V gave up 7 bases and J gave up 5 bases; unmatched junction bases: 16. The CDR3 runs to 16 residues. The CDR3 sequence: CASITRGPSVGETQYF. In nucleotides, the CDR3 is TGTGCCAGCATTACAAGGGGGCCCTCGGTGGGGGAGACCCAGTACTTC.

This clonotype was counted at least ten times. The chain employs TRBV5-1 and TRBJ2-7, with 9 bases identical to TRBD1. The V gene end was trimmed by 3 bases and the J gene end by 3 bases; junction bases not matched to a gene: 4. CDR1 SGHRS and CDR2 YFSETQ come from the germline V gene. This CDR3 spans 14 amino acids. CDR3 in amino acids: CASSSSTGGYEQYF. Written as DNA, the CDR3 is TGCGCCAGCAGCTCCTCGACAGGGGGCTACGAGCAGTACTTC.

This clonotype turned up a few times. This chain joins TRBV6-1 and TRBJ2-2; 8 positions match TRBD1. The J segment lost 4 bases and the V segment lost 11 bases, leaving 18 bases of the junction unmatched. The CDR3 is 17 amino acids. Per the germline V gene, CDR1 is MNHNS and CDR2 is SASEGT. CDR3 sequence: CACTPKRTGWATGELFF. In nucleotides, the CDR3 is TGTGCCTGCACCCCCAAACGGACAGGGTGGGCCACCGGGGAGCTGTTTTTT.

The V and J genes are TRBV4-2 and TRBJ1-3; D is possibly TRBD1 (5 bases). V was clipped by 3 bases and J by 9 bases, with 18 bases between them. The CDR3 is 15 amino acids. CDR1 is LGHNA, CDR2 YNFKEQ, per germline. The CDR3 is CASSQAGHIEGTIYF. DNA for the CDR3: TGTGCCAGCAGCCAGGCAGGACACATCGAAGGCACCATATATTTT.

The chain carries TRBV15 and TRBJ1-2; tentative D call: TRBD1 (5 bases). The CDR3 extends over 13 amino acids. The V end was cut by 3 bases, the J end by 4 bases, with 9 bases between. Germline values: CDR1 LNHNV, CDR2 YYDKDF (reference sequence). The CDR3 spells CATSSPQGYGYTF. CDR3 DNA: TGTGCCACCAGCAGCCCCCAGGGCTATGGCTACACCTTC.

The chain has TRBV10-1 and TRBJ2-1; D is possibly TRBD1 or TRBD2 (5 bases each). Trimming took 6 bases from V and 2 from J, leaving 20 bases between them. CDR1 and CDR2 (germline): WNHNN, SYGVQD (reference sequence). The CDR3 covers 17 residues. DNA of the CDR3: TGCGCCAGCAGGAGCATTACAGGAGGTGTAGCCTACAATGAGCAGTTCTTC. This codes for CASRSITGGVAYNEQFF.